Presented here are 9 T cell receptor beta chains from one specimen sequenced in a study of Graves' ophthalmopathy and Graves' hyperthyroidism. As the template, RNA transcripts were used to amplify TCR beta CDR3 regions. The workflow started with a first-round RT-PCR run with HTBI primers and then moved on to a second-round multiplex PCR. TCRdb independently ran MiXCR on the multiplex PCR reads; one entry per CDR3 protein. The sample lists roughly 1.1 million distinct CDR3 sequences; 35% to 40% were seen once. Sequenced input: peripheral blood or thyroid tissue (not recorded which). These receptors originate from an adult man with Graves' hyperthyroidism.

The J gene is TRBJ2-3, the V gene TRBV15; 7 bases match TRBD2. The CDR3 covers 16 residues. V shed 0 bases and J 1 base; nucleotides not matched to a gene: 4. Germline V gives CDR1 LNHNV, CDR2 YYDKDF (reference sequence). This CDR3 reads CATSREGGGGTDTQYF. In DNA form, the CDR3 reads TGTGCCACCAGCAGAGAAGGCGGGGGAGGCACAGATACGCAGTATTTT.

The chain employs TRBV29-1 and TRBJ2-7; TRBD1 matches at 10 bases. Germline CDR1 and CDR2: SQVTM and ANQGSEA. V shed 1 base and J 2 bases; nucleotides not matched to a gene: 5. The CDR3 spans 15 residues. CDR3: CSVEGTGGSTYEQYF. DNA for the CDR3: TGCAGCGTTGAAGGGACAGGGGGTTCCACCTACGAGCAGTACTTC.

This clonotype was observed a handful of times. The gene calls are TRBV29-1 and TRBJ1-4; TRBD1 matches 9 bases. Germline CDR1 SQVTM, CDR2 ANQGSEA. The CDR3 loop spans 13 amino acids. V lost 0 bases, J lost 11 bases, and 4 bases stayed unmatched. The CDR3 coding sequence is TGCAGCGTTGAAGATCGGGACAGGGCGAAACTGTTTTTT. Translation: CSVEDRDRAKLFF. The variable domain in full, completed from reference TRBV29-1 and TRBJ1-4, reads SAVISQKPSRDICQRGTSLTIQCQVDSQVTMMFWYRQQPGQSLTLIATANQGSEATYESGFVIDKFPISRPNLTFSTLTVSNMSPEDSSIYLCSVEDRDRAKLFFGSGTQLSVL.

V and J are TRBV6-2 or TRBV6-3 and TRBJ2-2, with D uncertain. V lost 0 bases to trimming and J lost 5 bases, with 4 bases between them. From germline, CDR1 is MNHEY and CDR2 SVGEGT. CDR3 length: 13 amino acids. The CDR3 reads CASSYSRTGELFF. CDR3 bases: TGTGCCAGCAGTTACTCCAGAACCGGGGAGCTGTTTTTT.

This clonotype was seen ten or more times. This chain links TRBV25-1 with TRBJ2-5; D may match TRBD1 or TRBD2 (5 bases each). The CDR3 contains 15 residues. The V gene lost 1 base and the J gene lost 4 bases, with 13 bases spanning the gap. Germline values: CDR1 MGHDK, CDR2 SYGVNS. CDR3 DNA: TGTGCCAGCAGTGAATTAGGGGAGTCCTTAGAGACCCAGTACTTC. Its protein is CASSELGESLETQYF.

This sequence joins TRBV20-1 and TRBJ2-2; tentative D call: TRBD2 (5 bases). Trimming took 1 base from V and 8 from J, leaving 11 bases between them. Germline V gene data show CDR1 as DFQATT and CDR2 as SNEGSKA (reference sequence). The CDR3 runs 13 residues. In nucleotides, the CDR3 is TGCAGTGCTAGAGTTCCTCGAGGGGGGGAGCTGTTTTTT. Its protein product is CSARVPRGGELFF.

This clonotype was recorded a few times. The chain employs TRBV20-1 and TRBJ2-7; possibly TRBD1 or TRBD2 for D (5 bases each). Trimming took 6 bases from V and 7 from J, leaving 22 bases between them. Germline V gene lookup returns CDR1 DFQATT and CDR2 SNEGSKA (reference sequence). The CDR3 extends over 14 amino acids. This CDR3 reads CSAPPGLERGEQYF. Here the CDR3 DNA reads TGCAGTGCCCCACCGGGGCTAGAAAGGGGTGAGCAGTACTTC.

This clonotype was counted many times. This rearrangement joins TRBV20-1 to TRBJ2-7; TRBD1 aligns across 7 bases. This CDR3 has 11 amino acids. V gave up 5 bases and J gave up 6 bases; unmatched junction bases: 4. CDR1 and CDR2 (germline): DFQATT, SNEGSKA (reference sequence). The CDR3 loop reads CSAGGQREQYF. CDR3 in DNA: TGCAGTGCTGGGGGACAGCGCGAGCAGTACTTC.

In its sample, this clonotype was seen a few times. The CDR3: CSVEGIAGVNTGELFF. The CDR3 nucleotides read TGCAGCGTTGAAGGGATAGCGGGAGTTAACACCGGGGAGCTGTTTTTT. V is TRBV29-1 and J is TRBJ2-2; 9 bases agree with TRBD2. V shed 1 base, J shed 2 bases, and the junction held 5 bases outside the gene matches. The germline V gene has CDR1 SQVTM and CDR2 ANQGSEA. CDR3 length: 16 residues.